These 14 T cell receptor beta chains were all obtained from the same sample, sequenced in a study of blood T cell repertoires in COVID-19. Generated by immunoSEQ multiplex PCR, the TCRdb table keeps only in-frame clones and is missing some. The data contain approximately 490,000 clones, about 90% of them singletons. Sequencing was done on a sample of PBMCs or T cells enriched from blood (not recorded which). These receptors all stem from a woman aged 18-29 years who had recovered from COVID-19.

The chain couples TRBV5-1 to TRBJ1-2, with TRBD1 identical over 10 bases. Germline assignment: CDR1 SGHRS and CDR2 YFSETQ. The ends lost 4 bases at V and 2 bases at J; junction bases unmatched: 5. The CDR3 covers 15 residues. The CDR3 region is CASSLRDRGNYGYTF. CDR3 nucleotides: TGCGCCAGCAGCCTAAGGGACAGGGGAAACTATGGCTACACCTTC.

V is TRBV6-5 and J is TRBJ1-6; D is ambiguous. CDR1 is MNHEY, CDR2 SVGAGI, per germline. V was trimmed by 2 bases and J by 6 bases, leaving 11 bases between them. This CDR3 spans 15 amino acids. CDR3 protein: CASSYGQARNSPLHF. The CDR3 nucleotides are TGTGCCAGCAGTTACGGTCAGGCACGTAATTCACCCCTCCACTTT.

This chain joins TRBV7-2 and TRBJ2-1, with 7 bases lining up with TRBD2. Trimming removed 2 bases from V and 4 bases from J; junction bases left unmatched: 5. Germline loops: CDR1 SGHTA, CDR2 FQGNSA. There are 15 residues in the CDR3. As DNA, the CDR3 is TGTGCCAGCAGCTTAACGGGGGGTTTTTACAATGAGCAGTTCTTC. Protein product: CASSLTGGFYNEQFF.

The V call is TRBV28, the J call TRBJ1-6; 7 nucleotides agree with TRBD1. V shed 6 bases, J shed 7 bases, and the junction held 12 bases outside the gene matches. Germline loops: CDR1 MDHEN, CDR2 SYDVKM. CDR3 size: 16 residues. The CDR3 DNA reads as TGTGCCAGCAGCTCCCAGGAGACAGGGATGAATTCACCCCTCCACTTT. This encodes CASSSQETGMNSPLHF.

V and J are TRBV14 and TRBJ1-2; the D gene is possibly TRBD1 (5 bases). CDR3 length equals 13 residues. Germline-derived CDR1 and CDR2 are SGHDN and FVKESK. V was cut by 4 bases and J by 6 bases, with 12 bases left in between. The CDR3 sequence: CASSPQGGDGYTF. The DNA of the CDR3 is TGTGCCAGCAGCCCCCAGGGTGGTGATGGCTACACCTTC.

This clone was recorded only once. The V call is TRBV3-1 (or the pseudogene TRBV3-2), the J call TRBJ1-4; the D is unclear. Trimming cost V 3 bases and J 0 bases, with 5 bases left between them. This CDR3 spans 14 amino acids. Germline V gene lookup returns CDR1 LGHDT and CDR2 YNNKEL (reference sequence). The CDR3 protein is CASSHAATNEKLFF. The CDR3 coding sequence is TGTGCCAGCAGCCACGCGGCAACTAATGAAAAACTGTTTTTT.

J is TRBJ2-3 and V is TRBV7-2; D possibly corresponds to TRBD2 (6 bases). The CDR3 is made up of 13 amino acids. Germline V gene sequence: CDR1 SGHTA, CDR2 FQGNSA. V was cut by 5 bases and J by 0 bases, with 6 bases left in between. The CDR3: CASSGTSTDTQYF. The CDR3 DNA reads TGTGCCAGCAGCGGGACTAGCACAGATACGCAGTATTTT. The full variable domain, with the rest looked up from reference TRBV7-2 and TRBJ2-3, is GAGVSQSPSNKVTEKGKDVELRCDPISGHTALYWYRQSLGQGLEFLIYFQGNSAPDKSGLPSDRFSAERTGGSVSTLTIQRTQQEDSAVYLCASSGTSTDTQYFGPGTRLTVL.

This chain uses TRBV2 with TRBJ1-2; 7 positions match TRBD1. CDR1 SNHLY and CDR2 FYNNEI come from the germline V gene. The CDR3 loop spans 16 amino acids. Trimming cost V 0 bases and J 6 bases; bases outside gene matches: 10. The CDR3 nucleotides are TGTGCCAGCAGTGAAGCGCTACAGGGGAACTATAATGGCTACACCTTC. Amino acid sequence: CASSEALQGNYNGYTF.

The J gene is TRBJ2-1, the V gene TRBV3-1 (or the pseudogene TRBV3-2), with D possibly TRBD1 on 5 matching bases. V gave up 4 bases and J gave up 0 bases, with 16 bases separating them. CDR1 and CDR2 from the germline V gene are LGHDT and YNNKEL (reference sequence). The CDR3 runs 17 residues. The DNA of the CDR3 is TGTGCCAGCAGCCGTCGAAGGGGTTCGAGCTCCTACAATGAGCAGTTCTTC. Translating it yields CASSRRRGSSSYNEQFF.

The rearrangement joins TRBV24-1 to TRBJ2-3; TRBD2 matches at 7 bases. Germline values: CDR1 KGHDR, CDR2 SFDVKD. The V segment lost 7 bases and the J segment 8 bases; nucleotides outside the gene matches: 5. The CDR3 has 12 residues. The CDR3, as DNA: TGTGCCACCAGGGGCGGGGAGGGTACGCAGTATTTT. Translation: CATRGGEGTQYF.

The chain is built from TRBV11-3 and TRBJ2-7; tentatively, D is TRBD2 (6 bases). Germline V gene sequence: CDR1 SGHNT, CDR2 YENEEA. The CDR3 spans 13 residues. Trimming took off 6 bases at V and 1 base at J, with 10 bases between the two ends. CDR3 region: CASSQRGSYEQYF. The CDR3 bases are TGTGCCAGCAGTCAACGGGGGTCCTACGAGCAGTACTTC.

The V call is TRBV14, the J call TRBJ1-2; D gene uncertain. Germline V gene lookup returns CDR1 SGHDN and CDR2 FVKESK. This CDR3 contains 13 residues. Trimming took off 1 base at V and 0 bases at J, with 3 bases between the two ends. DNA for the CDR3: TGTGCCAGCAGCCAAGCCGCTAACTATGGCTACACCTTC. This translates into CASSQAANYGYTF.

The J gene is TRBJ1-5, the V gene TRBV5-6, with D possibly TRBD1 on 5 matching bases. Trimming cost V 1 base and J 4 bases, with 12 bases left between them. Germline loops: CDR1 SGHDT, CDR2 YYEEEE. CDR3 length equals 15 residues. In nucleotides, the CDR3 is TGTGCCAGCAGCTTGCAGGGCACGCGTAATCAGCCCCAGCATTTT. Translation: CASSLQGTRNQPQHF.

In this sample, this clone turned up once. The V call is TRBV18, the J call TRBJ1-1; D remains unclear. Germline CDR1 reads KGHSH; CDR2 reads LQKENI. The CDR3 loop spans 14 amino acids. With 2 bases removed from V and 6 bases from J, the gap between germline ends came to 13 bases. Here the CDR3 reads CASSPAVEVPEAFF. The CDR3 DNA reads as TGTGCCAGCTCACCAGCGGTGGAGGTCCCTGAAGCTTTCTTT.